At least ten counts were recorded for the clone carrying this T cell receptor beta chain. Its specificity is not known. A clone one base away is much larger, so this may be a read error. There were TCR beta CDR3 regions amplified from RNA transcripts. TCR CDR3 regions were first amplified by RT-PCR with HTBI primers. MiXCR, applied by TCRdb to the multiplex PCR reads, yields one record per CDR3 protein. The table has some 350,000 distinct CDR3 sequences, about 20% seen once. These data come from a study of T cells in Graves' hyperthyroidism and ophthalmopathy. Study outcomes and limitations: Stable hyperthyroidism was told apart from ophthalmopathy by a model built on 13 V-J features.

The junction had 0 bases not matched to a gene; V was cut back by 2 bases and J by 4 bases. Germline CDR1 is DFQATT and CDR2 is SNEGSKA (reference sequence). The CDR3 has 12 residues. The genes are TRBV20-1 and TRBJ1-1; 8 nucleotides align to TRBD1. What was sequenced was blood. The sequence was obtained from a young woman with Graves' hyperthyroidism. The CDR3 bases are TGCAGTGCTAGACAGGGGGCCACTGAAGCTTTCTTT. The encoded protein is CSARQGATEAFF.